The present T cell receptor beta chain was sequenced within a study of tumor-infiltrating lymphocytes in primary liver carcinoma. Study background: The patient group consisted of men and women aged 30 to 69 years.

The template, approximately 500 ng total RNA, yielded TCR beta cDNA made with a constant-region primer. A slightly modified ARM-PCR protocol with three nested multiplex PCR rounds produced these TCR beta libraries. Investigators reported that the first two PCR rounds, at around 10 cycles each, used TRBV1-TRBV30 forward primers with a C-beta reverse primer. TCRdb passed the multiplex PCR reads through MiXCR, listing each CDR3 protein once. The data contain tens of thousands of distinct CDR3 sequences, just over 70% of them singletons. Between roughly 17 and 33 mg of unsorted bulk tissue served as the source from which RNA and DNA were co-extracted. The study enrolled treatment-naive patients with chronic HBV infection. More than 85% viable tumor cells made up every tumor sample. Germline lookup yields CDR1 SGHRS and CDR2 YFSETQ. The CDR3 is 15 residues long. In the case of this clonotype: What it binds is not known. The junction departs from the called germline gene at one end, perhaps through a read error.

Points from the study as a whole: No more than about 8-24% of top clones could be seen in all five tumor regions.

The chain has TRBV5-1 and TRBJ2-1, with 10 nucleotides matching TRBD1. The TCR was taken from a man in his forties or fifties with primary liver carcinoma and hepatitis B virus infection. Sequencing was performed on liver tumor tissue from sampling region 2. Subset: tumor region T2, inferior pole. The chain's CDR3 is CTSTEPGQGWNEQFF. The DNA for the CDR3 is TGCACCAGCACCGAGCCGGGACAGGGGTGGAATGAGCAGTTCTTC. Full variable domain (outside the CDR3, taken from reference TRBV5-1 and TRBJ2-1): KAGVTQTPRYLIKTRGQQVTLSCSPISGHRSVSWYQQTPGQGLQFLFEYFSETQRNKGNFPGRFSGRQFSNSRSEMNVSTLELGDSALYLCTSTEPGQGWNEQFFGPGTRLTVL.